The 28 T cell receptor beta chains presented below share a single source sample, sequenced in a study of T cells after posttransplantation cyclophosphamide. Clones were read by immunoSEQ multiplex PCR, and TCRdb kept only the in-frame ones, dropping some. The data hold about 66,000 clones, with around 93% observed a single time. Sequencing was carried out using PBMCs. These receptors all come from a woman aged 25 to 39 in good health and a related stem cell transplant donor.

The sample holds a few counts of this clone. The rearrangement links TRBV11-3 to TRBJ2-1, with D unresolved. The CDR3 consists of 15 residues. V shed 1 base and J shed 4 bases, with 11 bases lying between them. Germline CDR1 is SGHNT and CDR2 is YENEEA. CDR3 loop: CASSLGGMIYNEQFF. CDR3 bases: TGTGCCAGCAGCTTAGGGGGTATGATATACAATGAGCAGTTCTTC.

V gene TRBV4-3 combines with J gene TRBJ2-1; 8 bases agree with TRBD2. This CDR3 spans 16 amino acids. The V segment lost 3 bases and the J segment 10 bases; nucleotides outside the gene matches: 14. Germline loops: CDR1 LGHNA, CDR2 YSLEER. The CDR3 sequence: CASSQNGGGGIWEQFF. CDR3 in DNA: TGCGCCAGCAGCCAGAACGGAGGCGGGGGGATTTGGGAGCAGTTCTTC.

The chain couples TRBV7-6 to TRBJ1-5; 7 bases are shared with TRBD1. Germline V CDR1 and CDR2: SGHVS, FNYEAQ. V was clipped by 5 bases and J by 6 bases; unmatched bases: 13. CDR3 size: 16 residues. CDR3 in DNA: TGTGCCAGCAGCCAGTACAGAGACAGGGTTTTTCAGCCCCAGCATTTT. Its protein product is CASSQYRDRVFQPQHF.

The chain employs TRBV28 and TRBJ2-7; D may be TRBD2 (6 bases). Germline values: CDR1 MDHEN, CDR2 SYDVKM. Trimming removed 7 bases from V and 3 bases from J, with 13 bases in between. The CDR3 length is 13 residues. The CDR3: CASTRGLHYEQYF. The CDR3 DNA reads as TGTGCCAGCACCCGGGGACTCCACTACGAGCAGTACTTC.

This chain uses TRBV11-3 with TRBJ1-6; no definite D call. The CDR3 is 13 amino acids. Germline lookup yields CDR1 SGHNT and CDR2 YENEEA. The V gene lost 4 bases and the J gene lost 7 bases, with 8 bases spanning the gap. The CDR3 region has the DNA TGTGCCAGCAGCTCATCTCCAAATTCACCCCTCCACTTT. It specifies CASSSSPNSPLHF.

This chain connects TRBV6-5 to TRBJ2-3; 8 nucleotides line up with TRBD1. The germline CDR1 and CDR2 sequences are MNHEY and SVGAGI. V lost 5 bases to trimming and J lost 3 bases; unmatched junction nucleotides: 4. The CDR3 has 14 amino acids. The CDR3 DNA is TGTGCCAGCAGTCAGGGGGCCTGGACAGATACGCAGTATTTT. This gives the protein CASSQGAWTDTQYF.

CDR3 coding DNA: TGTGCCAGCTCACCGCCAATTGGGACAGCGAATGAAAAACTGTTTTTT. Translation: CASSPPIGTANEKLFF. J is TRBJ1-4 and V is TRBV18, with TRBD1 identical over 7 bases. This CDR3 is 16 amino acids long. Germline CDR1 reads KGHSH; CDR2 reads LQKENI. Unmatched junction bases numbered 9, after V lost 3 bases and J lost 5 bases.

The V call is TRBV28, the J call TRBJ2-7; D is possibly TRBD1 or TRBD2 (5 bases each). The V end lost 7 bases, the J end lost 1 base, and 14 bases lay between the germline ends. The CDR3 covers 14 residues. Germline V lookup: CDR1 MDHEN, CDR2 SYDVKM. CDR3 sequence: CASTRRERSYEQYF. CDR3 coding DNA: TGTGCCAGCACTCGCAGGGAGAGATCCTACGAGCAGTACTTC.

The CDR3 is CASSLGTGVRWGGYTF. The CDR3 nucleotides are TGCGCCAGCAGCCTCGGGACAGGGGTCCGGTGGGGTGGCTACACCTTC. This chain connects TRBV4-1 to TRBJ1-2; 10 bases match TRBD1. Germline lookup yields CDR1 MGHRA and CDR2 YSYEKL. V shed 4 bases and J 7 bases; nucleotides not matched to a gene: 12. The CDR3 sequence is 16 residues long.

V and J are TRBV7-8 and TRBJ1-1; 7 nucleotides agree with TRBD1. The CDR3 extends over 13 amino acids. The germline V gene has CDR1 SGHVS and CDR2 FQNEAQ. J was trimmed by 8 bases and V by 3 bases; bases with no gene match: 6. CDR3 in amino acids: CASSFDREGEAFF. Written as DNA, the CDR3 is TGTGCCAGCAGCTTCGACAGGGAAGGGGAAGCTTTCTTT.

The chain links TRBV27 to TRBJ1-6; 7 bases line up with TRBD1. The CDR3 is 14 amino acids. Germline assignment: CDR1 MNHEY and CDR2 SMNVEV (reference sequence). After removal of 3 bases from V and 6 bases from J, the junction contained 2 bases not matched to a gene. CDR3: CASSLGQFNSPLHF. The DNA for the CDR3 is TGTGCCAGCAGTTTGGGACAGTTTAATTCACCCCTCCACTTT.

The rearrangement links TRBV6-5 to TRBJ2-7, with D possibly being TRBD2 (5 bases). Trimming removed 5 bases from V and 4 bases from J, with 18 bases in between. The CDR3 loop spans 15 amino acids. Germline lookup yields CDR1 MNHEY and CDR2 SVGAGI. CDR3 sequence: CASSPDPLAGYEQYF. In nucleotides, the CDR3 is TGTGCCAGCAGTCCGGATCCTCTAGCTGGGTACGAGCAGTACTTC.

The chain links TRBV6-6 to TRBJ1-3, with D perhaps matching TRBD1 (5 bases). The length of the CDR3 is 16 residues. The ends were cut back, 5 bases at V and 0 bases at J, with 14 bases in the middle. Germline V lookup: CDR1 MNHNY, CDR2 SVGAGI (reference sequence). CDR3 DNA: TGTGCCAGCAGTGCTGGGGGAGTACGCTCTGGAAACACCATATATTTT. It specifies CASSAGGVRSGNTIYF.

V usage is TRBV5-8 and J usage is TRBJ1-5; 7 nucleotides line up with TRBD1. The ends lost 3 bases at V and 7 bases at J; junction bases unmatched: 4. Germline V gene data show CDR1 as SGHTS and CDR2 as YDEGEE. The CDR3 runs to 13 residues. In nucleotides, the CDR3 is TGTGCCAGCAGCTATGACAGGGAGCAGCCCCAGCATTTT. Encoded protein: CASSYDREQPQHF.

CDR3 residues: CASQQGYEQYF. CDR3 DNA: TGTGCCAGCCAACAGGGCTACGAGCAGTACTTC. The chain uses TRBV6-1 and TRBJ2-7; TRBD1 is a possible D gene (6 bases). Germline CDR1 and CDR2: MNHNS and SASEGT. V was clipped by 8 bases and J by 3 bases, with 8 bases between them. CDR3 size: 11 residues.

This rearrangement joins TRBV7-9 to TRBJ1-1; D gene uncertain. The CDR3 has 12 residues. Germline CDR1 is SEHNR and CDR2 is FQNEAQ (reference sequence). Trimming removed 10 bases from V and 4 bases from J, with 13 bases in between. This chain's CDR3 is CATNLAGTEAFF. As DNA, the CDR3 is TGTGCCACCAATTTAGCGGGCACTGAAGCTTTCTTT.

This chain links TRBV18 with TRBJ2-1; possible D gene TRBD1, 6 bases. The CDR3 runs to 17 residues. CDR1 is KGHSH, CDR2 LQKENI, per germline. The V and J ends lost 3 bases and 2 bases respectively, with 17 bases between them. The CDR3 region is CASSPNRVRKTYNEQFF. The CDR3 region has the DNA TGTGCCAGCTCACCGAACAGGGTCCGGAAAACCTACAATGAGCAGTTCTTC.

The genes are TRBV10-1 and TRBJ1-5, with D possibly TRBD1 on 6 matching bases. There are 14 residues in the CDR3. Trimming stripped 3 bases from V and 4 bases from J, with 10 bases between. The germline V gene encodes CDR1 WNHNN and CDR2 SYGVQD (reference sequence). The CDR3 region is CASSDGGLNQPQHF. The CDR3 bases are TGCGCCAGCAGTGATGGGGGGCTAAATCAGCCCCAGCATTTT.

CDR3: CASSLEPRGPEWSTEAFF. CDR3 nucleotide sequence: TGTGCCAGCAGCTTAGAGCCCAGGGGGCCGGAGTGGAGCACTGAAGCTTTCTTT. This chain links TRBV7-9 with TRBJ1-1; TRBD1 aligns across 8 bases. Germline values: CDR1 SEHNR, CDR2 FQNEAQ (reference sequence). This CDR3 has 18 amino acids. Germline trimming cut 1 base from V and 4 bases from J; bases unmatched to any gene: 14. Complete variable domain (other parts from reference TRBV7-9 and TRBJ1-1): DTGVSQNPRHKITKRGQNVTFRCDPISEHNRLYWYRQTLGQGPEFLTYFQNEAQLEKSRLLSDRFSAERPKGSFSTLEIQRTEQGDSAMYLCASSLEPRGPEWSTEAFFGQGTRLTVV.

The chain employs TRBV5-6 and TRBJ2-7, with D tentatively TRBD2 (5 bases). The CDR3 runs 13 residues. V lost 2 bases, J lost 2 bases, and 8 bases lay in between. Germline V lookup: CDR1 SGHDT, CDR2 YYEEEE. The CDR3 loop is CASSFGEPYEQYF. The DNA of the CDR3 is TGTGCCAGCAGCTTCGGGGAGCCCTACGAGCAGTACTTC.

The chain has TRBV29-1 and TRBJ1-2; 7 positions match TRBD1. The V and J ends lost 7 bases and 6 bases, in that order; junction bases with no gene match: 5. Germline CDR1 and CDR2: SQVTM and ANQGSEA. CDR3 length: 11 amino acids. This CDR3 reads CSDRGINGYTF. CDR3 coding DNA: TGCAGCGACAGGGGAATAAATGGCTACACCTTC.

The chain employs TRBV28 and TRBJ1-2; 7 bases map to TRBD1. Germline CDR1 reads MDHEN; CDR2 reads SYDVKM. The CDR3 covers 13 residues. V was pared by 7 bases and J by 8 bases, with 10 bases of the junction left unmatched. The CDR3 spells CASTLTGSGGYTF. CDR3 coding DNA: TGTGCCAGCACCCTGACAGGGTCCGGCGGCTACACCTTC.

The CDR3 is CASSFSGLHEQYF. CDR3 DNA sequence: TGTGCCAGCAGTTTCTCGGGGCTCCACGAGCAGTACTTC. The chain uses TRBV6-6 and TRBJ2-7; D might be TRBD1 or TRBD2, each matching 5 bases. The CDR3 runs to 13 residues. V gave up 4 bases and J gave up 5 bases, with 12 bases separating them. In germline, CDR1 is MNHNY, CDR2 SVGAGI (reference sequence).

The genes are TRBV25-1 and TRBJ1-2; D is possibly TRBD1 (6 bases). The CDR3 sequence is 11 residues long. In germline, CDR1 is MGHDK, CDR2 SYGVNS. V lost 7 bases and J 4 bases, leaving 7 bases between the germline ends. This CDR3 reads CASIGGYGYTF. The DNA of the CDR3 is TGTGCCAGCATAGGGGGCTATGGCTACACCTTC.

This sequence joins TRBV11-2 and TRBJ1-1; no clear D. The CDR3 contains 13 residues. V lost 2 bases and J lost 4, with 8 bases in between. Germline V gives CDR1 SGHAT, CDR2 FQNNGV. The CDR3 coding sequence is TGTGCCAGCAGCTTAACTCAGTTCACTGAAGCTTTCTTT. Translation: CASSLTQFTEAFF.

This chain connects TRBV29-1 to TRBJ1-4, with 8 nucleotides matching TRBD1. With V trimmed by 7 bases and J by 8 bases, 6 bases remained unmatched. The CDR3 is 12 residues long. CDR1 is SQVTM, CDR2 ANQGSEA, per germline. The CDR3 protein is CSGRQGSEKLFF. CDR3 DNA: TGCAGCGGCAGACAGGGGAGCGAAAAACTGTTTTTT.

On this clone: Within the sample, other DNA sequences also encode this same CDR3. V usage is TRBV6-6 and J usage is TRBJ2-7, with no clear D. Germline V gene data show CDR1 as MNHNY and CDR2 as SVGAGI (reference sequence). V was trimmed by 2 bases and J by 2 bases, leaving 4 bases between them. CDR3 length equals 12 residues. The CDR3 nucleotides are TGTGCCAGCAGTTACCGTCCCTACGAGCAGTACTTC. Amino acids: CASSYRPYEQYF.

The chain carries TRBV2 and TRBJ1-6; D is undetermined. Germline lookup yields CDR1 SNHLY and CDR2 FYNNEI. V was clipped by 8 bases and J by 3 bases, with 8 bases between them. The CDR3 spans 13 residues. The CDR3 reads CASVDVYNSPLHF. CDR3 nucleotides: TGTGCCAGCGTGGATGTCTATAATTCACCCCTCCACTTT.